The text below deals with one T cell receptor beta chain. The method was immunoSEQ multiplex PCR; TCRdb's version includes in-frame clones alone and lacks a portion of them. Of some 62,000 clones detected, approximately 79% appear once; the ten largest clones hold roughly 18%. Germline CDR1 reads LNHNV; CDR2 reads YYDKDF (reference sequence). Trimming pared 3 bases from V and 4 bases from J, leaving 16 bases between. The CDR3 is made up of 16 amino acids. The sample belongs to a study of blood T cell repertoires in COVID-19. Study-wide background: Nucleic acid was either cDNA or gDNA, and it came from T cells, B-cell-depleted T cells, or PBMCs.

The sample comprised peripheral blood. The clonotype was recovered from a man between 60 and 75 years old with acute or convalescent COVID-19. The V gene is TRBV15, the J gene TRBJ2-1; a weak D match, TRBD1 (5 bases). Here the CDR3 reads CATSSGFGHGYNEQFF. The DNA for the CDR3 is TGTGCCACCAGCAGTGGATTTGGACACGGTTACAATGAGCAGTTCTTC.